This T cell receptor beta chain originates from a study of monozygotic twins with inflammatory bowel disease. The CDR3 totals 14 residues. With the 5' RACE reads reprocessed, TCRdb shows one record per CDR3 protein and no DNA. This repertoire includes 190,000 or so distinct CDR3 sequences. The chain carries TRBV23-1 and TRBJ2-7; TCRdb lists TRBD1, though no DNA is available to test this call. TRBV23-1 is classed as an ORF, of uncertain function. The sequenced sample consisted of blood. The TCR originated in a human donor with ulcerative colitis or Crohn's disease, or a healthy co-twin of an affected twin (not recorded which). CDR3 amino acids: CASSRDRSLYEQYF.